Each of the 25 T cell receptor beta chains below was sequenced from the same sample in a study of T cell repertoires in cytomegalovirus infection. TCRdb redid the calling of the reads with MiXCR, one entry per CDR3 protein. The table has roughly 320,000 distinct CDR3 sequences, 9.6% seen once. The source material was PBMCs. These receptor sequences come from a human donor in good health (CMV status not recorded). Some clones in this sample may be carry-over from other donors' samples.

As for this clonotype: A read error may be the cause here, since a much bigger clone is one base away. This rearrangement joins TRBV28 to TRBJ2-3; 11 bases are shared with TRBD1. Germline V gene data show CDR1 as MDHEN and CDR2 as SYDVKM. The CDR3 runs to 15 residues. The CDR3 loop is CASSGWTGGTDTRYF. DNA of the CDR3: TGTGCCAGCAGTGGATGGACAGGGGGCACAGATACGCGGTATTTT.

There are many counts of this clonotype. This chain uses TRBV20-1 with TRBJ2-5; 7 positions agree with TRBD1. After removal of 5 bases from V and 0 bases from J, the junction contained 6 bases not matched to a gene. This CDR3 comprises 14 residues. CDR1 is DFQATT, CDR2 SNEGSKA, per germline (reference sequence). The CDR3 loop reads CSAFPGQHQETQYF. The CDR3 DNA follows: TGCAGTGCTTTCCCGGGACAGCACCAAGAGACCCAGTACTTC.

The sample holds many counts of this clonotype. V gene TRBV2 combines with J gene TRBJ1-1; 7 bases map to TRBD1. Germline values: CDR1 SNHLY, CDR2 FYNNEI. The CDR3 runs 15 residues. V gave up 0 bases and J gave up 1 base; unmatched junction bases: 2. The CDR3 DNA follows: TGTGCCAGCAGTGAAGCGACAGGGAAGAACACTGAAGCTTTCTTT. Translating gives CASSEATGKNTEAFF.

This clonotype was picked up many times. The chain combines TRBV5-5 with TRBJ2-7; 11 bases line up with TRBD1. CDR1 and CDR2 from the germline V gene are SGHKS and YYEKEE (reference sequence). This CDR3 region has 14 residues. After removal of 3 bases from V and 6 bases from J, the junction contained 5 bases not matched to a gene. The CDR3 is CASSSEGQGGEQYF. The CDR3 DNA reads TGTGCCAGCAGCTCCGAGGGACAGGGGGGCGAGCAGTACTTC.

The chain has TRBV19 and TRBJ2-7; perhaps TRBD2 as D (5 bases). Trimming removed 0 bases at V and 7 bases at J, with 13 bases between. In germline, CDR1 is LNHDA, CDR2 SQIVND (reference sequence). CDR3 length: 14 amino acids. CDR3 sequence: CASSIDVISGEQYV. In DNA form, the CDR3 reads TGTGCCAGTAGTATAGACGTAATCTCGGGGGAGCAGTACGTC.

CDR3 sequence reads: CASSLEMGDTQYF. DNA for the CDR3: TGTGCCAGCAGCTTAGAGATGGGTGATACGCAGTATTTT. V gene TRBV11-2 combines with J gene TRBJ2-3; D is ambiguous. The germline V gene has CDR1 SGHAT and CDR2 FQNNGV. CDR3 length equals 13 residues. V shed 0 bases and J shed 6 bases, with 7 bases lying between them.

Ten or more counts support this clonotype. The chain is built from TRBV19 and TRBJ2-1, with 13 bases identical to TRBD2. The CDR3 consists of 18 residues. Germline CDR1 is LNHDA and CDR2 is SQIVND (reference sequence). V was clipped by 2 bases and J by 9 bases; unmatched bases: 13. The CDR3, as DNA: TGTGCCAGTAGTATAAAGACTAGCGGGGGGCCCGGGTTCGGTGAGCAGTTCTTC. It translates to CASSIKTSGGPGFGEQFF.

The V gene is TRBV19, the J gene TRBJ2-4; D is perhaps TRBD1 (5 bases). Deletions cut 0 bases from V and 0 bases from J, with 9 bases between. The CDR3 runs to 16 residues. The germline CDR1 and CDR2 sequences are LNHDA and SQIVND (reference sequence). The chain's CDR3 is CASSIDPGIAKNIQYF. CDR3 DNA: TGTGCCAGTAGTATAGATCCAGGGATAGCCAAAAACATTCAGTACTTC.

The CDR3 reads CASSQDIGTSGGTNTGELFF. DNA of the CDR3: TGCGCCAGCAGCCAAGATATAGGGACTAGCGGGGGGACGAACACCGGGGAGCTGTTTTTT. This chain joins TRBV4-3 and TRBJ2-2; 15 bases are shared with TRBD2. Trimming removed 0 bases from V and 0 bases from J; junction bases left unmatched: 5. The CDR3 totals 20 residues. From germline, CDR1 is LGHNA and CDR2 YSLEER.

In this sample, this clonotype turned up a few times. The gene calls are TRBV20-1 and TRBJ2-3; no definite D call. Trimming left V 0 bases short and J 6 bases short, with 7 bases between. The CDR3 is 12 residues long. Germline-derived CDR1 and CDR2 are DFQATT and SNEGSKA (reference sequence). This CDR3 reads CSARDGADTQYF. The CDR3 DNA reads as TGCAGTGCTAGAGATGGTGCGGATACGCAGTATTTT.

This clonotype was observed a handful of times. The J gene is TRBJ2-1, the V gene TRBV28, with 9 bases matching TRBD1. This CDR3 is built from 15 residues. Per germline, CDR1 MDHEN and CDR2 SYDVKM. The V gene end was trimmed by 2 bases and the J gene end by 5 bases; junction bases not matched to a gene: 4. The CDR3 protein is CASSLGTGTDNEQFF. As DNA, the CDR3 is TGTGCCAGCAGTTTAGGGACAGGGACAGACAATGAGCAGTTCTTC.

This clonotype was counted ten times or more. This chain joins TRBV7-9 and TRBJ2-7; no clear D gene. Germline CDR1 is SEHNR and CDR2 is FQNEAQ (reference sequence). Trimming took 2 bases from V and 6 from J, leaving 11 bases between them. The length of the CDR3 is 13 residues. The CDR3 reads CASSLPSATEQYV. CDR3 in DNA: TGTGCCAGCAGCTTACCGTCAGCGACCGAGCAGTACGTC.

The table lists this clonotype with many counts. The J gene is TRBJ2-1, the V gene TRBV12-5, with D hard to call. Germline V gene lookup returns CDR1 LGHNT and CDR2 FRNRAP. This CDR3 spans 12 amino acids. Trimming stripped 0 bases from V and 7 bases from J, with 4 bases between. DNA of the CDR3: TGTGCTAGTGGTTTGGTACCAAATGAGCAGTTCTTC. It translates to CASGLVPNEQFF.

This clonotype appeared a few times. V and J are TRBV4-2 and TRBJ1-5; D is ambiguous. The length of the CDR3 is 16 residues. Germline V CDR1 and CDR2: LGHNA, YNFKEQ. V was trimmed by 1 base and J by 9 bases, leaving 19 bases between them. DNA for the CDR3: TGTGCCAGCAGCCAAGGCCCCCCGGGCAGTCCCTGGCCCCAGCATTTT. This sequence encodes CASSQGPPGSPWPQHF.

There are many counts of this clonotype. V and J are TRBV7-8 and TRBJ2-4; 9 bases line up with TRBD1. The trim removed 5 bases at V and 2 bases at J, leaving 16 bases unmatched. The CDR3 covers 19 residues. Germline values: CDR1 SGHVS, CDR2 FQNEAQ. The CDR3 DNA sequence: TGTGCCAGCAGCAACACAGGGGGCGATATTCTTCTAACCAAAAACATTCAGTACTTC. Protein sequence: CASSNTGGDILLTKNIQYF.

This clonotype was counted ten times or more. The chain is built from TRBV7-2 and TRBJ2-2, with 10 nucleotides matching TRBD2. This CDR3 is 17 amino acids long. CDR1 is SGHTA, CDR2 FQGNSA, per germline. V lost 6 bases to trimming and J lost 8 bases; unmatched junction nucleotides: 15. DNA of the CDR3: TGTGCCAGCAGTCCTTCTAGCGGGGGATCCCTGATGGGGGAGCTGTTTTTT. This gives the protein CASSPSSGGSLMGELFF.

Many counts were recorded for this clonotype. The chain employs TRBV7-9 and TRBJ1-2; 10 nucleotides match TRBD1. This CDR3 spans 17 amino acids. CDR1 SEHNR and CDR2 FQNEAQ come from the germline V gene (reference sequence). V was clipped by 4 bases and J by 3 bases; unmatched bases: 11. As DNA, the CDR3 is TGTGCCAGCAGCTCCCAGCGACAGGGGGCGGGGGACTATGGCTACACCTTC. Translation: CASSSQRQGAGDYGYTF. The whole variable domain, filled in from reference TRBV7-9 and TRBJ1-2, reads DTGVSQNPRHKITKRGQNVTFRCDPISEHNRLYWYRQTLGQGPEFLTYFQNEAQLEKSRLLSDRFSAERPKGSFSTLEIQRTEQGDSAMYLCASSSQRQGAGDYGYTFGSGTRLTVV.

This clonotype was seen many times. The CDR3 sequence: CASVWRTAEAFF. The CDR3 bases are TGTGCCAGCGTTTGGAGGACAGCTGAAGCTTTCTTT. This chain uses TRBV6-1 with TRBJ1-1; weak D call: TRBD1 (6 bases). The germline gives CDR1 MNHNS, CDR2 SASEGT. V was clipped by 8 bases and J by 6 bases, with 13 bases between them. The CDR3 consists of 12 residues.

This clonotype was observed at least ten times. The chain has TRBV6-2 or TRBV6-3 and TRBJ2-7; TRBD1 aligns across 9 bases. This CDR3 has 15 amino acids. Trimming cost V 6 bases and J 3 bases; bases outside gene matches: 9. Germline values: CDR1 MNHEY, CDR2 SVGEGT. The CDR3 nucleotides are TGTGCCAGCAGAGAACAGGGGGCGATGAACTACGAGCAGTACGTC. This encodes CASREQGAMNYEQYV.

The table lists this clonotype with many counts. The chain combines TRBV4-1 with TRBJ1-6; D is perhaps TRBD1 (5 bases). V lost 0 bases and J lost 7, with 13 bases in between. Germline V gene lookup returns CDR1 MGHRA and CDR2 YSYEKL. The CDR3 runs to 16 residues. In DNA form, the CDR3 reads TGCGCCAGCAGCCAAGACCCGGGACTCTCAAATTCACCCCTCCACTTT. Translated, it gives CASSQDPGLSNSPLHF.

This clonotype appeared many times. The chain recombines TRBV7-2 with TRBJ2-7; 10 bases agree with TRBD1. CDR3 length: 15 residues. The V gene end was trimmed by 0 bases and the J gene end by 6 bases; junction bases not matched to a gene: 5. Germline V gene data show CDR1 as SGHTA and CDR2 as FQGNSA. CDR3 in DNA: TGTGCCAGCAGCTTAGCGCCGGGACAGGGGACCGAGCAGTACGTC. The encoded protein is CASSLAPGQGTEQYV.

This clonotype was observed many times. The V and J genes are TRBV5-8 and TRBJ2-5, with D unclear. V lost 1 base, J lost 0 bases, and 7 bases lay in between. The CDR3 is 14 amino acids. CDR1 and CDR2 from the germline V gene are SGHTS and YDEGEE. The CDR3 DNA follows: TGTGCCAGCAGCTTGAGGCAGAACCAAGAGACCCAGTACTTC. Its protein product is CASSLRQNQETQYF.

This clonotype was detected only a few times. This chain joins TRBV6-7 and TRBJ2-7; 10 bases align to TRBD1. TRBV6-7 has ORF status, its function being uncertain. The CDR3 extends over 14 amino acids. V lost 7 bases to trimming and J lost 7 bases; unmatched junction nucleotides: 10. CDR3 DNA sequence: TGTGCCAGCACCCCCCGGGACAGGGGAAATGAGCAGTACGTC. Amino acids: CASTPRDRGNEQYV.

The genes are TRBV14 and TRBJ1-2, with 8 nucleotides matching TRBD1. After removal of 1 base from V and 7 bases from J, the junction contained 14 bases not matched to a gene. Germline loops: CDR1 SGHDN, CDR2 FVKESK. CDR3 size: 17 residues. DNA for the CDR3: TGTGCCAGCAGCCAAGGGGGCAGGGGGCGTATAATCGGTGGCTACACCTTC. Amino acid sequence: CASSQGGRGRIIGGYTF.

This clonotype was seen repeatedly, ten times or more. V gene TRBV3-1 combines with J gene TRBJ2-2, with TRBD2 matching 8 bases. In germline, CDR1 is LGHDT, CDR2 YNNKEL (reference sequence). The CDR3 has 16 residues. The trim removed 3 bases at V and 4 bases at J, leaving 7 bases unmatched. The CDR3 region has the DNA TGTGCCAGCAGCCATAGGGCTAGCGGGCCCACCGGGGAGCTGTTTTTT. It translates to CASSHRASGPTGELFF.